This T cell receptor beta chain came from a study of circulating CD8 cells and anti-PD-1 response in melanoma. Turning to the study itself: About 50% of the 13 melanoma patients received first-line anti-PD-1 therapy. Regarding the study as a whole: Published repertoire comparisons used only baseline and M1 samples. At M1, fewer than 8% of TRB clonotypes appeared in multiple subsets. The cohort mixed treatment-naive and previously treated patients.

By share, this clonotype counts as hyperexpanded. As yet, its antigen is unknown. V was clipped by 8 bases and J by 5 bases, with 19 bases between them. The germline V gene has CDR1 SNHLY and CDR2 FYNNEI. The CDR3 sequence is 14 residues long. Four subsets defined by PD-1 and/or TIGIT were sorted from live CD3+CD8+TCRalphabeta+ cells. Each library started from approximately 14 ng of total RNA using the QIAseq Immune Repertoire TCR panel. TCRdb ran MiXCR on the reads and lists one entry per CDR3 protein. The sample lists around 490 distinct CDR3 sequences; 11% were seen once. Specimen: CD8+ T cells from PBMCs, collected at baseline or after one month of anti-PD-1 therapy (not recorded which). V usage is TRBV2 and J usage is TRBJ2-7, with D possibly called TRBD1 or TRBD2 (6 bases each). The sequence derives from a human donor with melanoma. The CDR3: CASGRDTLTNEQYF. CDR3 bases: TGTGCCAGCGGGCGGGACACCCTGACCAACGAGCAGTACTTC.